What follows are 21 T cell receptor beta chains derived from one specimen sequenced in a study of T cells in localized non-small cell lung cancer. Some clones are missing from TCRdb's copy, which holds only in-frame ones; the method was immunoSEQ multiplex PCR. The profile covers around 54,000 clones, with roughly 90% appearing a single time and under 20% taken by the ten largest. Source: peripheral blood, taken before any cancer treatment. The receptors originated from a male donor aged 60 or over with stage III squamous cell lung carcinoma.

The J gene is TRBJ1-1, the V gene TRBV6-5; D is perhaps TRBD1 (5 bases). V lost 2 bases, J lost 6 bases, and 13 bases lay in between. CDR3 length: 14 residues. Germline V CDR1 and CDR2: MNHEY, SVGAGI. The CDR3 loop is CASSYTGNGAEAFF. The CDR3, as DNA: TGTGCCAGCAGTTACACAGGAAATGGAGCTGAAGCTTTCTTT.

This clone is a singleton in its sample. V is TRBV15 and J is TRBJ2-3; D remains ambiguous. This CDR3 contains 12 residues. Germline V CDR1 and CDR2: LNHNV, YYDKDF (reference sequence). V lost 4 bases and J 4 bases, leaving 6 bases between the germline ends. The CDR3 DNA follows: TGTGCCACCAGCACTATCGCAGATACGCAGTATTTT. The encoded protein is CATSTIADTQYF.

The chain recombines TRBV27 with TRBJ1-2, with TRBD1 matching over 7 bases. The CDR3 runs 14 residues. V was clipped by 3 bases and J by 8 bases; unmatched bases: 9. CDR1 and CDR2 from the germline V gene are MNHEY and SMNVEV (reference sequence). The CDR3 loop is CASSFHRGTGGYTF. The CDR3 region has the DNA TGTGCCAGCAGTTTCCACAGGGGCACGGGGGGCTACACCTTC.

The CDR3 sequence: CASSPRGPDQPQHF. Here the CDR3 DNA reads TGTGCCAGCTCACCACGCGGCCCGGATCAGCCCCAGCATTTT. The chain recombines TRBV18 with TRBJ1-5; D uncertain. This CDR3 is built from 14 residues. V was clipped by 1 base and J by 5 bases, with 9 bases between them. The V gene's germline CDR1 is KGHSH and CDR2 LQKENI.

As for this clone: Other DNA sequences in the same sample also yield this CDR3. The rearrangement links TRBV5-1 to TRBJ1-1; D possibly corresponds to TRBD1 (5 bases). Trimming took off 2 bases at V and 3 bases at J, with 8 bases between the two ends. Germline V gene lookup returns CDR1 SGHRS and CDR2 YFSETQ. This CDR3 comprises 13 residues. CDR3 region: CASSLLGDTEAFF. CDR3 nucleotide sequence: TGCGCCAGCAGCTTACTGGGGGACACTGAAGCTTTCTTT.

This chain connects TRBV5-4 to TRBJ1-4; TRBD1 might be the D (6 bases). The CDR3 length is 15 residues. Germline CDR1 and CDR2: SGHNT and YYREEE (reference sequence). V was cut by 4 bases and J by 6 bases, with 16 bases left in between. The CDR3 is CASSRRTGMDEKLFF. CDR3 nucleotides: TGTGCCAGCAGCCGCCGAACAGGGATGGATGAAAAACTGTTTTTT.

The chain combines TRBV5-4 with TRBJ2-1; TRBD1 is a possible D gene (6 bases). With 1 base removed from V and 6 bases from J, the gap between germline ends came to 11 bases. Germline V gene sequence: CDR1 SGHNT, CDR2 YYREEE (reference sequence). The CDR3 covers 14 residues. CDR3 DNA: TGTGCCAGCAGCTTGACAGGGAACTCCAATGAGCAGTTCTTC. Its translation: CASSLTGNSNEQFF.

As DNA, the CDR3 is TGTGCCTGGAGACCCAGGTACCAGGGCCTAAATGAAAAACTGTTTTTT. Amino acids: CAWRPRYQGLNEKLFF. The chain joins TRBV30 to TRBJ1-4; possible D gene TRBD1, 5 bases. Per germline, CDR1 GTSNPN and CDR2 SVGIG (reference sequence). This CDR3 comprises 16 residues. The V and J ends lost 3 bases and 5 bases respectively, with 19 bases between them. The full variable domain, in which reference TRBV30 and TRBJ1-4 provide the parts outside the CDR3, is SQTIHQWPATLVQPVGSPLSLECTVEGTSNPNLYWYRQAAGRGLQLLFYSVGIGQISSEVPQNLSASRPQDRQFILSSKKLLLSDSGFYLCAWRPRYQGLNEKLFFGSGTQLSVL.

This sequence joins TRBV5-5 and TRBJ1-4; D not certain. This CDR3 has 15 residues. Germline lookup yields CDR1 SGHKS and CDR2 YYEKEE (reference sequence). The V and J ends lost 0 bases and 5 bases respectively, with 11 bases between them. The CDR3: CASSLVQAPNEKLFF. The CDR3 DNA follows: TGTGCCAGCAGCTTGGTCCAGGCCCCGAATGAAAAACTGTTTTTT. The full variable domain, in which reference TRBV5-5 and TRBJ1-4 provide the parts outside the CDR3, is DAGVTQSPTHLIKTRGQQVTLRCSPISGHKSVSWYQQVLGQGPQFIFQYYEKEERGRGNFPDRFSARQFPNYSSELNVNALLLGDSALYLCASSLVQAPNEKLFFGSGTQLSVL.

The chain carries TRBV7-2 and TRBJ1-2, with 10 nucleotides matching TRBD1. In germline, CDR1 is SGHTA, CDR2 FQGNSA. The CDR3 is made up of 14 amino acids. V lost 8 bases, J lost 6 bases, and 9 bases stayed unmatched. The chain's CDR3 is CASETGGKGNGYTF. CDR3 bases: TGTGCCAGCGAGACAGGGGGCAAGGGGAATGGCTACACCTTC.

The chain links TRBV5-4 to TRBJ2-3; 8 nucleotides line up with TRBD1. V shed 1 base and J 7 bases; nucleotides not matched to a gene: 8. Germline CDR1 and CDR2: SGHNT and YYREEE (reference sequence). The CDR3 totals 15 residues. The CDR3: CASSLSGGGLHTQYF. The CDR3 region has the DNA TGTGCCAGCAGCTTGTCAGGGGGCGGCCTCCATACGCAGTATTTT.

The rearrangement joins TRBV5-4 to TRBJ1-1; TRBD1 aligns across 8 bases. The CDR3 has 15 residues. J lost 1 base, V lost 2 bases, and 4 bases had no gene match. Looked up from germline, CDR1 is SGHNT and CDR2 is YYREEE (reference sequence). CDR3 region: CASSLGQGWNTEAFF. The CDR3 DNA reads TGTGCCAGCAGCTTAGGACAGGGCTGGAACACTGAAGCTTTCTTT.

The chain joins TRBV10-3 to TRBJ1-2, with D perhaps matching TRBD1 (5 bases). Trimming pared 3 bases from V and 9 bases from J, leaving 14 bases between. This CDR3 contains 13 residues. The germline V gene has CDR1 ENHRY and CDR2 SYGVKD. CDR3 bases: TGTGCCATCAGTGACGGGACCCGGATTAGCTACACCTTC. This translates into CAISDGTRISYTF.

The chain uses TRBV19 and TRBJ1-5; 9 bases align to TRBD1. Germline V gene data show CDR1 as LNHDA and CDR2 as SQIVND (reference sequence). V lost 4 bases and J lost 2; bases outside the gene matches: 9. CDR3 length: 17 residues. The CDR3 region has the DNA TGTGCCAGTAGTAAAAATCCGGGACAGGGCCGCAATCAGCCCCAGCATTTT. Protein sequence: CASSKNPGQGRNQPQHF. Full variable domain (missing parts from reference TRBV19 and TRBJ1-5): DGGITQSPKYLFRKEGQNVTLSCEQNLNHDAMYWYRQDPGQGLRLIYYSQIVNDFQKGDIAEGYSVSREKKESFPLTVTSAQKNPTAFYLCASSKNPGQGRNQPQHFGDGTRLSIL.

The chain combines TRBV10-3 with TRBJ2-1; D may be TRBD1 (5 bases). The CDR3 has 13 residues. CDR1 is ENHRY, CDR2 SYGVKD, per germline. Trimming removed 9 bases from V and 8 bases from J, with 17 bases in between. The CDR3 here is CAITQQANHEQFF. The CDR3 nucleotides are TGTGCCATTACCCAACAGGCAAATCATGAGCAGTTCTTC.

This chain connects TRBV7-9 to TRBJ2-7; D call uncertain. Trimming pared 3 bases from V and 0 bases from J, leaving 9 bases between. Germline values: CDR1 SEHNR, CDR2 FQNEAQ (reference sequence). This CDR3 region has 14 residues. The CDR3 loop reads CASSFDPNSYEQYF. Written as DNA, the CDR3 is TGTGCCAGCAGCTTCGACCCCAACTCCTACGAGCAGTACTTC.

This rearrangement joins TRBV6-1 to TRBJ1-1, with D maybe TRBD1 (6 bases). The CDR3 covers 13 residues. The V gene lost 8 bases and the J gene lost 6 bases, with 16 bases spanning the gap. Germline loops: CDR1 MNHNS, CDR2 SASEGT. This CDR3 is CASGRGWGSEAFF. In DNA form, the CDR3 reads TGTGCCAGCGGAAGGGGGTGGGGCTCTGAAGCTTTCTTT.

The chain joins TRBV6-6 to TRBJ2-6; 7 bases align to TRBD1. The V gene's germline CDR1 is MNHNY and CDR2 SVGAGI (reference sequence). This CDR3 spans 16 amino acids. After removal of 2 bases from V and 0 bases from J, the junction contained 1 base not matched to a gene. In DNA form, the CDR3 reads TGTGCCAGCAGTTACGGGACAGTCTCTGGGGCCAACGTCCTGACTTTC. Its translation: CASSYGTVSGANVLTF.

The gene calls are TRBV9 and TRBJ2-7; possibly TRBD1 for D (5 bases). The CDR3 consists of 14 residues. The germline gives CDR1 SGDLS, CDR2 YYNGEE. Deletions cut 0 bases from V and 3 bases from J, with 10 bases between. CDR3 loop: CASSVDPDSYEQYF. CDR3 nucleotides: TGTGCCAGCAGCGTAGATCCCGACAGCTACGAGCAGTACTTC. Variable domain in full (rest from reference TRBV9 and TRBJ2-7): DSGVTQTPKHLITATGQRVTLRCSPRSGDLSVYWYQQSLDQGLQFLIQYYNGEERAKGNILERFSAQQFPDLHSELNLSSLELGDSALYFCASSVDPDSYEQYFGPGTRLTVT.

This clone was seen only once. V is TRBV5-1 and J is TRBJ1-2; D gene uncertain. The V and J ends lost 2 bases and 3 bases respectively, with 8 bases between them. This CDR3 has 13 residues. CDR1 is SGHRS, CDR2 YFSETQ, per germline. Here the CDR3 reads CASSFDPDYGYTF. The CDR3 DNA sequence: TGCGCCAGCAGCTTCGACCCAGACTATGGCTACACCTTC.

The CDR3 spells CASSNLIRGSWGAEAFF. In nucleotides, the CDR3 is TGTGCCAGCAGCAACCTTATAAGGGGCAGTTGGGGGGCTGAAGCTTTCTTT. The J gene is TRBJ1-1, the V gene TRBV7-2, with D maybe TRBD1 (5 bases). The CDR3 is 17 amino acids. V gave up 5 bases and J gave up 6 bases, with 25 bases separating them. The germline V gene has CDR1 SGHTA and CDR2 FQGNSA.